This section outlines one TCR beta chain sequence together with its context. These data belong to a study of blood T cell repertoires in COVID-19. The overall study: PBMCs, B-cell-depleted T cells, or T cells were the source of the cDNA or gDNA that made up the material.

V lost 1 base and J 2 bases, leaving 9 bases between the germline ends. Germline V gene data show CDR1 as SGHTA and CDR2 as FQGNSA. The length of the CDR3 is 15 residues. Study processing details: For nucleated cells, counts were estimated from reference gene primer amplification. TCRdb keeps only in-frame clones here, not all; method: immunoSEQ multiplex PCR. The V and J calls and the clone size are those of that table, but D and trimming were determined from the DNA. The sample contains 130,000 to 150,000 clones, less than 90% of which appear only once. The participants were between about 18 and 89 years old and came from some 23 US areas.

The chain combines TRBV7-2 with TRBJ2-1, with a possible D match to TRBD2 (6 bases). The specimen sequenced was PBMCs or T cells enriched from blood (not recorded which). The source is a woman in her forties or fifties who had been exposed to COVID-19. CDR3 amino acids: CASSLERAAYNEQFF. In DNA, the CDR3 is TGTGCCAGCAGCTTAGAGCGGGCAGCCTACAATGAGCAGTTCTTC.